This section outlines one T cell receptor (beta chain) sequence together with its context. Germline assignment: CDR1 MNHEY and CDR2 SMNVEV (reference sequence). V was pared by 4 bases and J by 3 bases, with 8 bases of the junction left unmatched. The CDR3 length is 15 residues. These data originate in a study of blood T cell repertoires in COVID-19. Profiling relied on immunoSEQ multiplex PCR, and the TCRdb table lists in-frame clones only, not all of them. In the table there are roughly 59,000 clones, around 88% of which are singletons. The receptor was derived from a human donor in a cohort sampled during active COVID-19. J is TRBJ1-2 and V is TRBV27; 7 bases are shared with TRBD1. The sample taken for sequencing was peripheral blood. CDR3 region: CASSSGTAGYYGYTF. For the CDR3, the DNA is TGTGCCAGCAGTTCCGGGACAGCTGGATACTATGGCTACACCTTC.